These 7 T cell receptor beta chains were sequenced from one sample in a study of vaccination and CD4 T cells after COVID-19. Treatment specified: approximately 9-day PBMC culture with coronavirus spike peptide pools or control peptides (ViraFEST assay). The Oncomine TCR Beta short-read assay sequenced DNA from cultured CD4+ T cells. MiXCR was run by TCRdb on the PCR reads, yielding one entry per CDR3 protein. The sample records 7,200 or so distinct CDR3 sequences, over 55% being singletons. Antigen specificity for these receptors is unknown. Source material: CD4+ T cells from blood, cultured in vitro. These receptors were taken from a human donor who had recovered from COVID-19.

This sequence joins TRBV20-1 and TRBJ1-4, with D perhaps matching TRBD1 (5 bases). V lost 5 bases, J lost 8 bases, and 15 bases lay in between. Germline lookup yields CDR1 DFQATT and CDR2 SNEGSKA (reference sequence). CDR3 length: 13 amino acids. CDR3 DNA: TGCAGTGCTCCTCTGGCGGGGGGGGAAAAACTGTTTTTT. Translated, it gives CSAPLAGGEKLFF.

The rearrangement links TRBV2 to TRBJ2-7; D ambiguous. The CDR3 length is 12 residues. CDR1 and CDR2 from the germline V gene are SNHLY and FYNNEI. Trimming took off 4 bases at V and 1 base at J, with 5 bases between the two ends. The DNA of the CDR3 is TGTGCCAGCAGTGTTCCGTCCTACGAGCAGTACTTC. Translated, it gives CASSVPSYEQYF. Full variable domain (rest looked up from reference TRBV2 and TRBJ2-7): EPEVTQTPSHQVTQMGQEVILRCVPISNHLYFYWYRQILGQKVEFLVSFYNNEISEKSEIFDDQFSVERPDGSNFTLKIRSTKLEDSAMYFCASSVPSYEQYFGPGTRLTVT.

The chain carries TRBV19 and TRBJ2-6, with D uncertain. The CDR3 extends over 15 amino acids. CDR1 is LNHDA and CDR2 is SQIVND in the germline V gene (reference sequence). V dropped 9 bases and J dropped 0 bases, with 12 bases sitting between them. The CDR3 here is CASVRKNSGANVLTF. DNA for the CDR3: TGTGCCAGCGTGCGTAAGAACTCTGGGGCCAACGTCCTGACTTTC.

This CDR3 reads CASSQGNGNIQYF. The DNA of the CDR3 is TGTGCCAGCAGCCAAGGTAACGGAAACATTCAGTACTTC. The V gene is TRBV4-2, the J gene TRBJ2-4; D is unclear. V was cut by 1 base and J by 6 bases, with 7 bases left in between. Germline values: CDR1 LGHNA, CDR2 YNFKEQ. The CDR3 runs 13 residues.

This clonotype has just a few counts. The rearrangement joins TRBV12-3 or TRBV12-4 to TRBJ2-5; tentative D call: TRBD2 (5 bases). The V gene lost 4 bases and the J gene lost 5 bases, with 20 bases spanning the gap. The CDR3 loop spans 16 amino acids. The CDR3 spells CASSSVAGLGSETQYF. As DNA, the CDR3 is TGTGCCAGCAGTTCGGTGGCGGGCCTAGGCTCGGAGACCCAGTACTTC.

The gene calls are TRBV29-1 and TRBJ1-2; D is uncertain. In germline, CDR1 is SQVTM, CDR2 ANQGSEA. V lost 3 bases and J lost 5, with 4 bases in between. The CDR3 spans 10 residues. Here the CDR3 reads CSVDGYGYTF. DNA for the CDR3: TGCAGCGTTGACGGGTATGGCTACACCTTC.

The chain joins TRBV7-9 to TRBJ2-7; the D gene is possibly TRBD2 (7 bases). V gave up 6 bases and J gave up 4 bases, with 22 bases separating them. Germline-derived CDR1 and CDR2 are SEHNR and FQNEAQ (reference sequence). This CDR3 is built from 16 residues. The CDR3 sequence: CASSSVRGARIYEQYF. As DNA, the CDR3 is TGTGCCAGCAGTTCCGTCCGGGGGGCGAGGATTTACGAGCAGTACTTC. Based on the CDR3 plus reference TRBV7-9 and TRBJ2-7, the full variable domain is DTGVSQNPRHKITKRGQNVTFRCDPISEHNRLYWYRQTLGQGPEFLTYFQNEAQLEKSRLLSDRFSAERPKGSFSTLEIQRTEQGDSAMYLCASSSVRGARIYEQYFGPGTRLTVT.